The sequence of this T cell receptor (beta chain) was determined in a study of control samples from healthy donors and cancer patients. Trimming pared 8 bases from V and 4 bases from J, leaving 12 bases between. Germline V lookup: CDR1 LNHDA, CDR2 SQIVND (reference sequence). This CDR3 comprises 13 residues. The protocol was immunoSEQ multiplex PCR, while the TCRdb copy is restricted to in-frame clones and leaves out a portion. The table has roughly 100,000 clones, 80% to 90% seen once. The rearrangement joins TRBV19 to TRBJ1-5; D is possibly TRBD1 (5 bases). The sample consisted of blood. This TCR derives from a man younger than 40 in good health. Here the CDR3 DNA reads TGTGCCAGTGACACAGGCGGGAATCAGCCCCAGCATTTT. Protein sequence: CASDTGGNQPQHF. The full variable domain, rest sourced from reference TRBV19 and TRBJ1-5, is DGGITQSPKYLFRKEGQNVTLSCEQNLNHDAMYWYRQDPGQGLRLIYYSQIVNDFQKGDIAEGYSVSREKKESFPLTVTSAQKNPTAFYLCASDTGGNQPQHFGDGTRLSIL.